The present T cell receptor (beta chain) was sequenced within a study of human T cells and chemical hapten exposure. It was the library that attached unique molecular identifiers to individual cDNA molecules. TCRdb used MiXCR to reprocess the RACE reads, holding one entry per CDR3 protein. The data contain more than 70,000 distinct CDR3 sequences, roughly 12% of them singletons. This clonotype was counted at least ten times. This CDR3 has 16 amino acids. Trimming took 5 bases from V and 0 from J, leaving 16 bases between them. Per germline, CDR1 PRHDT and CDR2 FYEKMQ (reference sequence). Time point in this sample: patch test 2, 6 weeks after DPC sensitization. The treatment here: therapeutic diphenylcyclopropenone sensitization with weekly scalp DPC.

This clonotype originated in a man in his late teens or twenties with alopecia areata. Some clones in this sample may be carry-over from other donors' samples. The chain employs TRBV13 and TRBJ1-1; the D gene is possibly TRBD1 (6 bases). Here the sequenced sample was whole blood, taken in connection with sensitization to the hapten diphenylcyclopropenone (DPC). The CDR3 loop is CASSGTGWKMNTEAFF. The CDR3 DNA sequence: TGTGCCAGCAGCGGAACAGGGTGGAAGATGAACACTGAAGCTTTCTTT.